One T cell receptor beta chain is described in this entry. What it recognizes is unknown. The sample comes from a study of shared clonotypes between healthy human individuals. Investigators spread the genomic DNA of each subset evenly over several immunoSEQ plates. Sequencing was performed with immunoSEQ multiplex PCR; in TCRdb, only in-frame clones are kept and a portion is missing. The table shows some 2,000,000 clones, with around 95% occurring only once. V lost 2 bases and J lost 3, with 4 bases in between. CDR3 length equals 12 residues. Germline values: CDR1 GTSNPN, CDR2 SVGIG (reference sequence). Findings of the study overall: Clonotype sharing across donors was expected to vary with sequencing depth. Only blood underwent sampling, and tissue repertoires likely differ. Rarefaction indicated that sorted-subset sequencing remained incomplete although depth was large.

The TCR originated in a young man in good health. The sequenced sample was naive CD4+ T cells sorted from blood. As to subset: CD45RA+ positively selected. This chain joins TRBV30 and TRBJ2-2; D not certain. The CDR3 spells CAWSPYTGELFF. Here the CDR3 DNA reads TGTGCCTGGAGTCCGTACACCGGGGAGCTGTTTTTT.